The subject of this entry is one TCR beta chain. This record belongs to a study of blood T cell repertoires in COVID-19. Losses at the gene ends were 6 bases for V and 3 bases for J; bases not matched to a gene: 0. CDR1 is SGHVS, CDR2 FNYEAQ, per germline. The CDR3 contains 13 residues. Original processing methods: Researchers report that nucleated cell counts were estimated from reference gene primer amplification. Data came from immunoSEQ multiplex PCR; TCRdb stores just in-frame clones and leaves some out. That table gives V, J and clone size, and the DNA gave D and trimming. The data contain around 95,000 clones, over 80% of them seen just once; the ten biggest clones take up around an eighth.

The source is a man aged 45-60 years with active or convalescent COVID-19. Sequenced: peripheral blood. The chain combines TRBV7-6 with TRBJ2-7; 12 bases are a match to TRBD2. CDR3 region: CASRLAGGYEQYF. In nucleotides, the CDR3 is TGTGCCAGCAGACTAGCGGGGGGCTACGAGCAGTACTTC.